These 4 T cell receptor beta chains came from one sample sequenced in a study of cytomegalovirus exposure and HLA in healthy donors. PCR involved 60 Vbeta and 13 Jbeta primers. TCRdb's table, derived via immunoSEQ multiplex PCR, lists solely in-frame clones and lacks some. The table includes over 200,000 clones, roughly 90% detected once. Material: PBMCs. The source of these receptors is a woman between 18 and 29 years old in good health and CMV-seronegative.

The chain carries TRBV29-1 and TRBJ2-2, with D possibly matching TRBD2 (5 bases). This CDR3 contains 13 residues. The germline V gene has CDR1 SQVTM and CDR2 ANQGSEA. V was pared by 4 bases and J by 3 bases, with 9 bases between. The CDR3 spells CSVGGLYTGELFF. CDR3 coding DNA: TGCAGCGTTGGAGGGCTTTACACCGGGGAGCTGTTTTTT.

This chain links TRBV7-3 with TRBJ2-1; no clear D. Looked up from germline, CDR1 is SGHTA and CDR2 is FQGTGA. The germline V and J ends were trimmed by 5 bases and 0 bases, with 8 bases remaining between them. CDR3 size: 14 residues. The CDR3 spells CASSPPGSYNEQFF. The CDR3 region has the DNA TGTGCCAGCAGCCCCCCCGGCTCCTACAATGAGCAGTTCTTC. The full variable domain, its missing parts supplied by reference TRBV7-3 and TRBJ2-1, is GAGVSQTPSNKVTEKGKYVELRCDPISGHTALYWYRQSLGQGPEFLIYFQGTGAADDSGLPNDRFFAVRPEGSVSTLKIQRTERGDSAVYLCASSPPGSYNEQFFGPGTRLTVL.

J is TRBJ1-6 and V is TRBV13, with TRBD1 matching over 7 bases. Per germline, CDR1 PRHDT and CDR2 FYEKMQ (reference sequence). The V segment lost 5 bases and the J segment 10 bases; nucleotides outside the gene matches: 8. CDR3 length equals 14 residues. The CDR3 DNA sequence: TGTGCCAGCAGCGAAACGACAGGGTTATCACCCCTCCACTTT. Encoded protein: CASSETTGLSPLHF.

The J gene is TRBJ1-4, the V gene TRBV18; 8 bases map to TRBD1. The V and J ends lost 5 bases and 0 bases, in that order; junction bases with no gene match: 17. CDR1 is KGHSH, CDR2 LQKENI, per germline. The CDR3 sequence is 20 residues long. This chain's CDR3 is CASSTTRTGSRGATNEKLFF. As DNA, the CDR3 is TGTGCCAGCTCAACGACCCGGACAGGGTCAAGGGGAGCAACTAATGAAAAACTGTTTTTT.